This TCR beta chain originates from a study of shared clonotypes between healthy human individuals. Clones were read by immunoSEQ multiplex PCR, and TCRdb kept only the in-frame ones, dropping some. This sample has roughly 1,500,000 clones, with around 98.5% found just once. The donors, all of them Caucasian adults, lived in Nashville, Tennessee. The V gene's germline CDR1 is SGHRS and CDR2 YFSETQ. V was pared by 4 bases and J by 5 bases, with 6 bases of the junction left unmatched. The CDR3 is 15 amino acids. This rearrangement joins TRBV5-1 to TRBJ1-4, with 9 bases identical to TRBD1. This TCR was recovered from a man under 40 in good health. The sample consisted of naive CD4+ T cells sorted from blood. Noted subset: CD45RA+ positively selected. CDR3: CASSPGTGRNEKLFF. DNA for the CDR3: TGCGCCAGCAGCCCCGGGACAGGGAGAAATGAAAAACTGTTTTTT.